Shown below are 27 T cell receptor beta chains from a single sample sequenced in a study of metastatic and nonmetastatic thyroid tumors. MiXCR was used by TCRdb to re-call the PCR reads. The table shows around 25,000 clones, with roughly 24% occurring only once. Thyroid surgery took place with no prior treatment in any patient. The sample was blood. The receptors originated from a male donor with papillary thyroid cancer or a benign thyroid nodule (not recorded which). Some clones in this sample may be carry-over from other donors' samples.

This clone occurred many times. V usage is TRBV19 and J usage is TRBJ2-5; the D gene is possibly TRBD1 (6 bases). The CDR3 spans 14 residues. Looked up from germline, CDR1 is LNHDA and CDR2 is SQIVND (reference sequence). V shed 3 bases and J shed 5 bases, with 13 bases lying between them. The CDR3 sequence: CASSIGGSGETQYF. The DNA of the CDR3 is TGTGCCAGTAGTATTGGGGGCTCGGGGGAGACCCAGTACTTC.

This clone showed up many times. The chain has TRBV5-4 and TRBJ2-1; unclear D gene. Germline V gives CDR1 SGHNT, CDR2 YYREEE (reference sequence). V shed 0 bases and J shed 2 bases, with 9 bases lying between them. This CDR3 has 15 residues. DNA for the CDR3: TGTGCCAGCAGCTTGGGGCATCCCGCCTACAATGAGCAGTTCTTC. Amino acid sequence: CASSLGHPAYNEQFF.

Notes on this clone: The missing conserved phenylalanine or tryptophan at the end of this CDR3 makes a read error likely. The limits of the CDR3 on the DNA are not certain, so only TCRdb's listed CDR3 is given. V is TRBV6-2 or TRBV6-3 and J is TRBJ2-2; the D call in the table, TRBD2, was not verified against the DNA. The V gene's germline CDR1 is MNHEY and CDR2 SVGEGT. The CDR3 length is 15 residues, termini included. CDR3 in amino acids: CASSGRSTLTGELLC.

This clone was counted at least ten times. A much larger clone differs by one base, so this may be a read error. The chain combines TRBV6-9 with TRBJ2-7; D unclear. CDR1 and CDR2 from the germline V gene are MNHGY and SVAAGI. The CDR3 loop spans 8 amino acids. The CDR3 loop is CASSVSDF. Here the CDR3 DNA reads TGCGCCAGCAGTGTTTCCGATTTC.

In this sample, this clone is medium-sized (0.01 to 0.1%). The chain recombines TRBV5-1 with TRBJ2-7; a possible D gene is TRBD1 (5 bases). The CDR3 runs 15 residues. Germline V gives CDR1 SGHRS, CDR2 YFSETQ. Trimming cost V 4 bases and J 2 bases, with 16 bases left between them. The CDR3 region has the DNA TGCGCCAGCAGCCAGCAGGGAAGTTCAACCTACGAGCAGTACTTC. It translates to CASSQQGSSTYEQYF. Full variable domain (missing parts from reference TRBV5-1 and TRBJ2-7): KAGVTQTPRYLIKTRGQQVTLSCSPISGHRSVSWYQQTPGQGLQFLFEYFSETQRNKGNFPGRFSGRQFSNSRSEMNVSTLELGDSALYLCASSQQGSSTYEQYFGPGTRLTVT.

In its sample, this clone was seen a few times. The chain recombines TRBV15 with TRBJ2-7, with D hard to call. The length of the CDR3 is 13 residues. Trimming took 0 bases from V and 7 from J, leaving 10 bases between them. The germline gives CDR1 LNHNV, CDR2 YYDKDF (reference sequence). CDR3 sequence: CATSRDRNREQYF. The CDR3 DNA reads TGTGCCACCAGCAGAGATAGGAACCGGGAGCAGTACTTC.

This clone was found many times. The rearrangement uses TRBV12-3 or TRBV12-4 and TRBJ2-1; D is ambiguous. The CDR3 loop spans 17 amino acids. Trimming removed 1 base at V and 0 bases at J, with 13 bases between. CDR3 in amino acids: CASSLGVSYFSYNEQFF. The CDR3 DNA reads as TGTGCCAGCAGTTTAGGGGTGAGTTACTTCTCCTACAATGAGCAGTTCTTC.

This clone showed up many times. V and J are TRBV12-3 or TRBV12-4 and TRBJ2-5, with D hard to call. The CDR3 consists of 14 residues. Trimming left V 6 bases short and J 5 bases short, with 16 bases between. The CDR3 loop reads CASRWPRVPETQYF. The CDR3 nucleotides are TGTGCCAGCAGATGGCCCCGTGTCCCGGAGACCCAGTACTTC.

This clone was counted ten times or more. It may be a read error: a sequence one base away is much more abundant. V gene TRBV20-1 combines with J gene TRBJ1-2, with a weak D call TRBD1 (5 bases). Germline V gene lookup returns CDR1 DFQATT and CDR2 SNEGSKA (reference sequence). The CDR3 sequence is 12 residues long. The DNA for the CDR3 is TGCAGTGGGGGGGGTGCTAACTATGGCCACACCTTC. It codes for CSGGGANYGHTF.

The chain carries TRBV9 and TRBJ2-1, with 8 bases identical to TRBD1. J lost 1 base, V lost 9 bases, and 9 bases had no gene match. Germline V gene data show CDR1 as SGDLS and CDR2 as YYNGEE. The CDR3 is made up of 15 amino acids. DNA of the CDR3: TGTGCCACAAGCACTACAGGGGGGTCCTACAATGAGCAGTTCTTC. Translated, it gives CATSTTGGSYNEQFF.

This clone was recorded many times. The chain joins TRBV3-1 to TRBJ2-2, with 7 nucleotides matching TRBD2. V lost 0 bases and J lost 8; bases outside the gene matches: 6. The CDR3 length is 15 residues. Germline loops: CDR1 LGHDT, CDR2 YNNKEL (reference sequence). The CDR3 DNA sequence: TGTGCCAGCAGCCAAGAAGGGAGGGACGTGGGGGAGCTGTTTTTT. As protein: CASSQEGRDVGELFF. The full variable domain, rest sourced from reference TRBV3-1 and TRBJ2-2, is DTAVSQTPKYLVTQMGNDKSIKCEQNLGHDTMYWYKQDSKKFLKIMFSYNNKELIINETVPNRFSPKSPDKAHLNLHINSLELGDSAVYFCASSQEGRDVGELFFGEGSRLTVL.

On this clone: Because it lacks the conserved phenylalanine or tryptophan at the end, this CDR3 is likely a read error. This chain links TRBV6-2 or TRBV6-3 with TRBJ2-1, with D possibly being TRBD1 or TRBD2 (5 bases each). The CDR3 contains 18 residues. The germline V gene has CDR1 MNHEY and CDR2 SVGEGT. Trimming took off 7 bases at V and 0 bases at J, with 22 bases between the two ends. CDR3 coding DNA: TGTGCCAGCACCAGGGACGGGGTACTCCTAAGCTCCTACAATGAGCAGTTCCTC. The encoded protein is CASTRDGVLLSSYNEQFL.

This clone was counted many times. The chain couples TRBV6-2 or TRBV6-3 to TRBJ1-5, with D possibly TRBD1 on 5 matching bases. The CDR3 consists of 15 residues. Germline CDR1 reads MNHEY; CDR2 reads SVGEGT. Trimming removed 8 bases at V and 1 base at J, with 15 bases between. CDR3 region: CASWIRQGSNQPQHF. In nucleotides, the CDR3 is TGTGCCAGCTGGATCCGGCAGGGAAGCAATCAGCCCCAGCATTTT.

This clone has more than one count but fewer than ten. This chain connects TRBV27 to TRBJ2-7; 8 nucleotides align to TRBD1. V shed 4 bases, J shed 6 bases, and the junction held 5 bases outside the gene matches. Germline CDR1 is MNHEY and CDR2 is SMNVEV (reference sequence). The CDR3 covers 13 residues. The CDR3 DNA follows: TGTGCCAGCAGTTCCCGGGACAGGAGCGAGCAGTACTTC. This codes for CASSSRDRSEQYF.

Many counts were recorded for this clone. The V and J genes are TRBV5-4 and TRBJ1-4; D ambiguous. The ends were cut back, 4 bases at V and 8 bases at J, with 15 bases in the middle. The CDR3 contains 14 residues. Germline CDR1 reads SGHNT; CDR2 reads YYREEE (reference sequence). This CDR3 is CASSLEGDREKLFF. The CDR3 coding sequence is TGTGCCAGCAGCCTTGAGGGAGATAGGGAAAAACTGTTTTTT.

The V call is TRBV6-5, the J call TRBJ2-6; the D is unclear. The length of the CDR3 is 15 residues. Trimming shortened V by 1 base and J by 1 base, and 5 bases separated the two germline ends. Germline V gene data show CDR1 as MNHEY and CDR2 as SVGAGI. CDR3 nucleotides: TGTGCCAGCAGTTACTACGGTTCTGGGGCCAACGTCCTGACTTTC. The encoded protein is CASSYYGSGANVLTF.

The gene calls are TRBV7-8 and TRBJ2-7, with 9 bases matching TRBD2. V shed 3 bases, J shed 5 bases, and the junction held 8 bases outside the gene matches. The CDR3 contains 15 residues. The V gene's germline CDR1 is SGHVS and CDR2 FQNEAQ. The CDR3 DNA is TGTGCCAGCAGCTTTCTTAGCGGGAGTTACAACGAGCAGTACTTC. Its translation is CASSFLSGSYNEQYF.

This clone was seen at least ten times. The J gene is TRBJ2-1, the V gene TRBV11-3; the D gene could be TRBD1 or TRBD2 (6 bases each). There are 14 residues in the CDR3. The V gene's germline CDR1 is SGHNT and CDR2 YENEEA. The ends were cut back, 8 bases at V and 0 bases at J, with 11 bases in the middle. The chain's CDR3 is CASGEDSSYNEQFF. CDR3 in DNA: TGTGCCAGCGGGGAGGACAGCTCCTACAATGAGCAGTTCTTC.

This clone was seen a handful of times. The rearrangement joins TRBV19 to TRBJ2-2; D ambiguous. The CDR3 consists of 10 residues. The germline V and J ends were trimmed by 9 bases and 8 bases, with 7 bases remaining between them. Germline-derived CDR1 and CDR2 are LNHDA and SQIVND (reference sequence). For the CDR3, the DNA is TGTGCCAGCCCACCGGGGGAGCTGTTTTTT. It yields the protein CASPPGELFF.

This clone has just a few counts. The chain joins TRBV27 to TRBJ1-5, with TRBD1 as a possible D gene (5 bases). The CDR3 loop spans 15 amino acids. V was clipped by 5 bases and J by 2 bases, with 13 bases between them. CDR1 MNHEY and CDR2 SMNVEV come from the germline V gene (reference sequence). The CDR3 DNA follows: TGTGCCAGCAGTCCCCAGGGTAGGGGCAATCAGCCCCAGCATTTT. Residues: CASSPQGRGNQPQHF.

At least ten counts were recorded for this clone. V and J are TRBV12-3 or TRBV12-4 and TRBJ2-1, with D uncertain. V was trimmed by 6 bases and J by 2 bases, leaving 14 bases between them. The CDR3 totals 15 residues. The CDR3 DNA reads TGTGCCAGCAGCTCGGACGGGTATCCCTACAATGAGCAGTTCTTC. Residues: CASSSDGYPYNEQFF.

This clone was recorded many times. The chain couples TRBV4-2 to TRBJ2-2; D not certain. The V and J ends lost 4 bases and 1 base respectively, with 10 bases between them. Germline CDR1 is LGHNA and CDR2 is YNFKEQ. The CDR3 contains 15 residues. The CDR3 DNA is TGTGCCAGCAGCCCAGCGTTACAGAACACCGGGGAGCTGTTTTTT. Translated, it gives CASSPALQNTGELFF.

The chain employs TRBV7-8 and TRBJ1-5, with TRBD1 identical over 7 bases. Germline CDR1 and CDR2: SGHVS and FQNEAQ. The CDR3 covers 16 residues. J lost 2 bases, V lost 5 bases, and 9 bases had no gene match. The CDR3 region is CASSTTGVRGNQPQHF. The CDR3 nucleotides read TGTGCCAGCAGCACAACAGGGGTTAGAGGCAATCAGCCCCAGCATTTT.

This chain connects TRBV10-3 to TRBJ2-1, with 10 bases lining up with TRBD2. The CDR3 spans 13 residues. Trimming cost V 10 bases and J 4 bases; bases outside gene matches: 4. From germline, CDR1 is ENHRY and CDR2 SYGVKD. CDR3 sequence (DNA): TGTGCCACGACGACTAGCGGGTACAATGAGCAGTTCTTC. Translated: CATTTSGYNEQFF.

V gene TRBV7-8 combines with J gene TRBJ2-1; D unclear. V was pared by 9 bases and J by 5 bases, with 20 bases between. Germline V gives CDR1 SGHVS, CDR2 FQNEAQ. The CDR3 loop spans 15 amino acids. This CDR3 reads CASSPWSLLNNEQFF. The CDR3 nucleotides are TGTGCCAGTAGCCCCTGGTCCCTCCTTAACAATGAGCAGTTCTTC.

This clone was counted at least ten times. This chain connects TRBV24-1 to TRBJ2-1; 9 bases agree with TRBD1. Germline assignment: CDR1 KGHDR and CDR2 SFDVKD. Losses at the gene ends were 4 bases for V and 1 base for J; bases not matched to a gene: 10. The CDR3 covers 18 residues. CDR3 nucleotide sequence: TGTGCCACCAGTGACCCGGTTTTGGGACAGGGATCCTACAATGAGCAGTTCTTC. Amino acids: CATSDPVLGQGSYNEQFF.

For the CDR3, the DNA is TGTGCCATCGCGGGAGAATGGTCTGGCTACACCTTC. Its translation: CAIAGEWSGYTF. V and J are TRBV10-3 and TRBJ1-2; D is uncertain. Germline CDR1 is ENHRY and CDR2 is SYGVKD. The length of the CDR3 is 12 residues. Trimming stripped 8 bases from V and 7 bases from J, with 14 bases between.